This T cell receptor beta chain was recorded in a study of CD8+CD57+ T cells in acquired aplastic anemia. General study results and limits: Overlap between patients and controls comprised twenty-nine CD8+ CDR3 sequences.

Sequencing was done on patients that had shown CD8+CD57+ cell expansion by flow cytometry. Comment on this clonotype: What it binds is unknown.

For CDR3 and TCR beta VDJ profiling, genomic DNA was the template used. From the reads, TCRdb called clonotypes with MiXCR, one entry per CDR3 protein. The profile shows about 200,000 distinct CDR3 sequences, approximately 65% of them singletons. The ends were cut back, 6 bases at V and 2 bases at J, with 11 bases in the middle. This CDR3 contains 13 residues. Per germline, CDR1 WNHNN and CDR2 SYGVQD (reference sequence). The chain joins TRBV10-1 to TRBJ2-7; D not certain. This TCR came from a human donor with aplastic anemia. Sequenced material: sorted CD4+, CD8+, or CD8+CD57+ T cells (not recorded which) from PBMCs. The DNA of the CDR3 is TGCGCCAGCAGATACCCCGACACCTACGAGCAGTACTTC. Residues: CASRYPDTYEQYF.